Listed below are T cell receptor beta chains from one sample, sequenced in a study of T cell responses to AZD1222 COVID-19 vaccine. Here immunoSEQ multiplex PCR was the method, and the copy in TCRdb shows in-frame clones only, minus some. Here the sample spans 200,000 or so clones, approximately 90% being singletons. The material sequenced was peripheral blood, taken on day 0 of AZD1222 vaccination. These TCRs come from an adult in good health. Each CDR3 is given with its conserved first and last residue.

length: 12; J: TRBJ1-6; V: TRBV15; CDR3: CATSSRQGSLHF
length: 16; J: TRBJ2-3; V: TRBV29-1; CDR3: CSVAAGGTVGTDTQYF
length: 13; J: TRBJ1-1; V: TRBV5-6; CDR3: CASSFEGSTEAFF
length: 13; J: TRBJ1-5; V: TRBV27; CDR3: CASSIRPGQPQHF
length: 16; J: TRBJ2-3; V: TRBV19; CDR3: CASSDERRASTDTQYF
length: 12; J: TRBJ2-5; V: TRBV5-4; CDR3: CASSGRGETQYF
length: 13; J: TRBJ2-1; V: TRBV5-5; CDR3: CASSSTSGNEQFF
length: 12; J: TRBJ2-7; V: TRBV3-1/TRBV3-2; CDR3: CASSQMGGEQYF
length: 19; J: TRBJ2-3; V: TRBV28; CDR3: CASSFSASGRALSPPTQYF
length: 13; J: TRBJ1-1; V: TRBV11-1; CDR3: CASRPRGNTEAFF
length: 11; J: TRBJ2-3; V: TRBV28; CDR3: CASTYLDTQYF
length: 14; J: TRBJ1-6; V: TRBV18; CDR3: CASSPTAANSPLHF
length: 14; J: TRBJ1-2; V: TRBV6-5; CDR3: CASSQTGTGDGYTF
length: 12; J: TRBJ2-7; V: TRBV5-1; CDR3: CASSDGQGGGYF
length: 12; J: TRBJ2-2; V: TRBV3-1/TRBV3-2; CDR3: CASSPAGRELFF
length: 14; J: TRBJ1-2; V: TRBV2; CDR3: CASSEGRGSYGYTF
length: 15; J: TRBJ1-1; V: TRBV28; CDR3: CASRERGRGNTEAFF